A selection of T cell receptor beta chains follows, all from one sample in a study of neoadjuvant anti-PD-1 for oral cavity cancer. Clones were read by immunoSEQ multiplex PCR, and TCRdb kept only the in-frame ones, dropping some. The sample shows some 8,700 clones, about 80% of them seen only once. Material: PBMCs, obtained after nivolumab (anti-PD-1) treatment. These receptors were obtained from a person between 40 and 85 years old with oral cavity squamous cell carcinoma. Both conserved end residues are trimmed from each CDR3.

TRBV29-1 11 SVDQGRDTEAF
TRBV5-4 14 ASSLGTSGRGNEQF
TRBV7-6 14 ASSLAGQGSYNEQF
TRBV10-3 12 AISESGGTAGYT
TRBV28 14 ASRLRAQAGFTEAF
TRBV7-2 14 ASSLAGQGSSYEQY
TRBV30 14 AWSSLAGGRSGELF
TRBV19 10 ASRGAHTEAF
TRBV19 14 ASTLPGQGGNGELF
TRBV6-5 13 ASSYYRGKNTEAF
TRBV28 10 ASSLELGEQY
TRBV6-1 9 ASSHKETQY
TRBV30 12 AWSHGSGANVLT
TRBV11-3 13 ASSTRRGGYNEQF
TRBV15 14 ATSRGLDRDLYEQY
TRBV15 11 ATSLGTTDTQY
TRBV10-1 11 ASSGGNVNTQY
TRBV10-3 11 AISGGPNTEAF
TRBV5-6 12 ASIGGMRGGELF
TRBV14 14 ASSHLQGSGANVLT
TRBV12-5 15 ASGPGTGSFRGGELF
TRBV9 10 ASSVAGREAF
TRBV19 12 ASGNRLRNTEAF
TRBV5-1 13 ASSLQAVSSYEQY
TRBV6-1 12 ASRRLAGNNEQF
TRBV27 15 ASSLMAPSSYNSPLH
TRBV28 11 ASLRQMNTEAF
TRBV28 9 ASSLSETQY
TRBV7-9 10 ASRTVADTQY
TRBV18 9 ASYRDTEAF
TRBV13 12 ASSLVGGPGKLF
TRBV9 12 ASSVAPLNEKLF
TRBV5-1 11 ASSLDWAQPQH
TRBV2 10 ASSFGTGFFT
TRBV5-1 13 ASSLQTSGSGELF
TRBV5-8 14 ASSYGTPGARETQY
TRBV2 16 ASSEGLAGGPVQTEQY
TRBV7-8 11 ASSLNKPYEQY